This T cell receptor beta chain stems from a study of post-analysis software for immune sequencing data. Findings and caveats of the study: The study found significantly lower normalized Chao1 diversity in multiple sclerosis patients than in controls. About five TRBV segments, including TRBV5-6, TRBV5-1 and TRBV20-1, were more frequent in patients than controls. F measure grouped same-batch samples tightly together.

Prepared libraries of TCR beta cDNA carried unique molecular identifiers. TCRdb reanalysed the PCR reads using MiXCR and keeps one entry per CDR3 protein. Here the sample spans some 690,000 distinct CDR3 sequences, around 27% being singletons. This clonotype was detected only a few times. Its antigen remains unknown. The CDR3 sequence is 15 residues long. CDR1 and CDR2 (germline): DFQATT, SNEGSKA (reference sequence). V gene TRBV20-1 combines with J gene TRBJ2-5; D is perhaps TRBD2 (5 bases). Matching the DNA end better, TRBJ2-7 makes the J call doubtful. This TCR was recovered from a girl aged 10-17 years with multiple sclerosis. Specimen: blood. The CDR3: CSAGAAVRLACEQYF. The CDR3 region has the DNA TGCAGTGCTGGCGCAGCGGTGAGACTCGCCTGCGAGCAGTACTTC.